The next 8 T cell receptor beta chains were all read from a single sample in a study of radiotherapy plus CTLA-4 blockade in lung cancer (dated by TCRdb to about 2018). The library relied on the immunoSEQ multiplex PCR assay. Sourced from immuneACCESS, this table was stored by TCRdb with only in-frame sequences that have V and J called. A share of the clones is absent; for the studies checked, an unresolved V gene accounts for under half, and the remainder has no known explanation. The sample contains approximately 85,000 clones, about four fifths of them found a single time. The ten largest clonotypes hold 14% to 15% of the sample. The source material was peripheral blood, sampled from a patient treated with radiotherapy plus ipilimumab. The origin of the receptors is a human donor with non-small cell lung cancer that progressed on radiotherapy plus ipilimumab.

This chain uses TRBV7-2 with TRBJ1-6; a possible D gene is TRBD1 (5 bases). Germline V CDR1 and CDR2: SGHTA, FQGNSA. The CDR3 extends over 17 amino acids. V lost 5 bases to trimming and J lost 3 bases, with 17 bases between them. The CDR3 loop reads CASSPWGNLLYNSPLHF. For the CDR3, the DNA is TGTGCCAGCAGCCCGTGGGGCAATCTTCTCTATAATTCACCCCTCCACTTT.

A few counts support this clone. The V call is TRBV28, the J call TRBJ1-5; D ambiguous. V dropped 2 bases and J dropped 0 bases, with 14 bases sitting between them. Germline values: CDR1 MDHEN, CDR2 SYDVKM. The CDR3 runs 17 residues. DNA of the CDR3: TGTGCCAGCAGTTTAAGAGCGACACTGTATAGCAATCAGCCCCAGCATTTT. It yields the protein CASSLRATLYSNQPQHF.

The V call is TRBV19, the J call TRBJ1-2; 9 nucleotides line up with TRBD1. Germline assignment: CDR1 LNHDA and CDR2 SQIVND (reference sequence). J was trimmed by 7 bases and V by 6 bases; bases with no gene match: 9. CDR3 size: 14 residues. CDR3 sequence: CASSDGQGWGGYTF. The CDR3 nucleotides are TGTGCCAGTAGCGACGGACAGGGGTGGGGTGGCTACACCTTC.

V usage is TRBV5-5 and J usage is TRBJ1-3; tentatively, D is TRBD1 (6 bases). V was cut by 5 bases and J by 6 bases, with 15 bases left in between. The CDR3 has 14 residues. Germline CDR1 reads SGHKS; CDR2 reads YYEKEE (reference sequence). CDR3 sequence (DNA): TGTGCCAGCAGAGAGACCAGGGGAGTAAACACCATATATTTT. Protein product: CASRETRGVNTIYF. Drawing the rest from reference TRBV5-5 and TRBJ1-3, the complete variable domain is DAGVTQSPTHLIKTRGQQVTLRCSPISGHKSVSWYQQVLGQGPQFIFQYYEKEERGRGNFPDRFSARQFPNYSSELNVNALLLGDSALYLCASRETRGVNTIYFGEGSWLTVV.

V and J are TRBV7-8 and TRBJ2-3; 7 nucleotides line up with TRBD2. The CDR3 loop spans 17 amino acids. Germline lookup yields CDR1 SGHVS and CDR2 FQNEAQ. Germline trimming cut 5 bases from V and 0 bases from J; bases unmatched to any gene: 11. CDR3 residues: CASSLRGLAASTDTQYF. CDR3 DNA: TGTGCCAGCAGCCTACGTGGTCTAGCGGCTAGCACAGATACGCAGTATTTT.

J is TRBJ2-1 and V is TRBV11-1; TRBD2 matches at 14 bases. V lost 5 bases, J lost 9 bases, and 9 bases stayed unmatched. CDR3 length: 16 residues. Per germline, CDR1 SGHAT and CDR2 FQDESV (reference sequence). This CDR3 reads CASSPRLAGGGGEQFF. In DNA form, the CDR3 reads TGTGCCAGCAGCCCACGACTAGCGGGGGGGGGTGGTGAGCAGTTCTTC.

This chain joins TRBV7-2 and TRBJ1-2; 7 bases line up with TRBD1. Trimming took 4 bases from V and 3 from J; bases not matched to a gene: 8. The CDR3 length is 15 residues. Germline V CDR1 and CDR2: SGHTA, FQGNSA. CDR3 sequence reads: CASSSPRQGYYGYTF. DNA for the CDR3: TGTGCCAGCAGCTCCCCTCGACAGGGTTACTATGGCTACACCTTC.

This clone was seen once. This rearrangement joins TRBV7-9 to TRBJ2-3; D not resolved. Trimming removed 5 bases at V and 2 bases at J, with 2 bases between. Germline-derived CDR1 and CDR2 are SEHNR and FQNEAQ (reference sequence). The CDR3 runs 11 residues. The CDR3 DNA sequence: TGTGCCAGCAGCACCACAGATACGCAGTATTTT. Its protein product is CASSTTDTQYF.